This T cell receptor beta chain was sequenced for a study of Ad26.COV2.S vaccination and SARS-CoV-2 variants (dated by TCRdb to about 2021). Study-wide context: Donors in the vaccine arm were drawn from COV1001, a multicentre, randomized, double-blind, placebo-controlled phase I-IIa trial testing Ad26.COV2.S in healthy adults. A total of some 30 samples were included in the TCR-sequenced set, comprising around 20 Ad26.COV2.S vaccine recipients, 5 placebo recipients and 8 SARS-CoV-2 convalescent individuals. Trial participants were randomized into five groups of five: low-dose or high-dose Ad26.COV2.S given once or twice, or placebo on both occasions. Ad26.COV2.S was given intramuscularly at 5x10^10 or 1x10^11 viral particles, as a single shot or as two shots 56 days apart. Blinding of investigators to trial group allocation was maintained during experiments and outcome assessment. TCRbeta repertoire sequencing served as the tool for gauging how specific and how broad the SARS-CoV-2-reactive T cell receptors were following Ad26.COV2.S vaccination.

The paper as a whole reports these results and caveats: The authors noted that the TCR breadth and depth analyses may have underestimated total T cell responses. Higher spike-specific TCR breadth was observed in Ad26.COV2.S recipients than in placebo recipients (P = 0.0014). After vaccination, spike-specific CD8+ and CD4+ T cell responses were reported to show substantial breadth. Non-spike TCR breadth was comparable between vaccine and placebo recipients, consistent with the vaccine containing only spike. The study was not powered for comparison of responses between vaccine doses or regimens.

Points on this clone: Its antigen has not been determined. No much larger clone is present one base from it, and per-base qualities are unavailable.

TCRbeta CDR3 regions were sequenced with the immunoSEQ Assay. After extraction, genomic DNA underwent amplification by bias-controlled multiplex PCR, followed by high-throughput sequencing. As for how the authors treated the data: Collapsing and filtering of sequences were performed to quantify the absolute abundance of each unique TCRbeta CDR3 region. Usable DNA was measured by amplifying reference genes present in all nucleated cells, and TCRbeta template counts were normalized to that usable DNA to estimate T cell fraction. Repertoire TCRs were annotated as SARS-CoV-2-specific when V gene, CDR3 amino acid sequence and J gene were exactly matched to a known reactive TCR set. MIRA supplied the reference SARS-CoV-2 TCR set, which was filtered for enrichment in COVID-19-positive ImmuneCODE repertoires so that public or cross-reactive TCRs were removed. Using the MIRA antigens, annotated TCRs were further analysed by specific ORF or by position within an ORF. Breadth was defined as the number of annotated unique rearrangements divided by the total number of unique productive rearrangements, and depth was defined as the summed frequency of the annotated unique rearrangements. TCR breadth was compared between groups using two-sided Wilcoxon rank-sum tests. TCRdb limited this immuneACCESS table to in-frame rearrangements with V and J called. A share of clones is missing; checked studies link under half to unresolved V genes, and the rest is unexplained. The DNA was the basis for D and trimming; V, J and clone size are from that table. A total of around 450,000 clones appear in this sample, about nine tenths of them only once. Roughly 4.3% of the sample belongs to the ten largest clones.

The treatment or condition tag for this specimen amounts to: around 19 received Ad26.COV2.S at low or high dose, single or two shots; about 5 received placebo; per-sample allocation not given. For vaccine and placebo recipients, repertoires were sequenced using samples collected on day 63 after the first injection. Cohort 1b enrolled around 23 adults aged 18-55 years at a single site in Boston, USA, between 29 July and 7 August 2020. Ad26.COV2.S was a replication-incompetent adenovirus type 26 vector expressing a prefusion-stabilized SARS-CoV-2 spike protein from the original Wuhan strain. The junction shows trimming of 11 bases on V and 3 bases on J, and the gene matches do not reach 18 bases of it. From the cysteine through the phenylalanine, the CDR3 covers 17 amino acids. Only the CDR3 DNA is retained, 51 bases long and in frame from the first base. The germline V gene (reference sequence) gives CDR1 as LNHDA and CDR2 as SQIVND.

The TCR originated in a person between 18 and 65 years old who received the Ad26.COV2.S COVID-19 vaccine or a placebo. The sequence is built from TRBV19 and TRBJ2-3, with 9 junctional bases fitting TRBD2. The material was peripheral blood, obtained in a trial of Ad26.COV2.S vaccine versus placebo. The sequenced DNA: TGTGCCGGGTCTGACAGGACTAGCGCCTTATCAACAGATACGCAGTATTTT. Translation gives CAGSDRTSALSTDTQYF.